This T cell receptor (beta chain) derives from a study of identical twins. Study observations and caveats: The study found weaker excess twin sharing in beta out-of-frame sequences. Invariant MAIT and iNKT cells are populations that could partly confound zero-insertion analyses.

A note on this clonotype: Its antigen remains unidentified.

Germline values: CDR1 DFQATT, CDR2 SNEGSKA (reference sequence). This CDR3 comprises 16 residues. V lost 0 bases, J lost 3 bases, and 2 bases stayed unmatched. Unique molecular identifiers were in the cDNA, with template-switch universal primer binding. A single record per CDR3 protein comes from TCRdb applying MiXCR to the 5' RACE reads. The table shows about 240,000 distinct CDR3 sequences, with about 13% occurring only once. The sample was also linked to a second study, of yellow fever vaccine responses in identical twins.

This clonotype was sampled from a woman aged 18-30 years in good health. The rearrangement links TRBV20-1 to TRBJ2-5; TRBD2 matches 15 bases. Sequencing was carried out using memory (CD45RO+) T cells sorted from blood. The CDR3 sequence is CSARDWTSGGEETQYF. The CDR3 DNA sequence: TGCAGTGCTAGAGATTGGACTAGCGGGGGGGAAGAGACCCAGTACTTC.